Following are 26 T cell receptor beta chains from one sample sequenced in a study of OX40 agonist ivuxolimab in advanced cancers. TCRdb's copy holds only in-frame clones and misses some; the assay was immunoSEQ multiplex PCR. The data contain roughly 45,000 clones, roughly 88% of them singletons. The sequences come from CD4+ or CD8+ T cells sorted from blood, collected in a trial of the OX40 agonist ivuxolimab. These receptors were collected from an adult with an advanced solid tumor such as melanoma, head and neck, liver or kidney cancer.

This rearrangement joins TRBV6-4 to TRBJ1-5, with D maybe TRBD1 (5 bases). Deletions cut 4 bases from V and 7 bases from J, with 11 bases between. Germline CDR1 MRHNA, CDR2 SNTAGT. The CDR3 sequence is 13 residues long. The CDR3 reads CASSAQGGQPQHF. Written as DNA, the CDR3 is TGTGCCAGCAGTGCCCAGGGAGGACAGCCCCAGCATTTT.

CDR3 sequence (DNA): TGTGCCAGTAGGAATCCGGCAGGGCGGAACACTGAAGCTTTCTTT. Translating gives CASRNPAGRNTEAFF. V is TRBV19 and J is TRBJ1-1; D is perhaps TRBD1 (5 bases). This CDR3 has 15 amino acids. V gave up 6 bases and J gave up 1 base, with 15 bases separating them. CDR1 and CDR2 from the germline V gene are LNHDA and SQIVND (reference sequence).

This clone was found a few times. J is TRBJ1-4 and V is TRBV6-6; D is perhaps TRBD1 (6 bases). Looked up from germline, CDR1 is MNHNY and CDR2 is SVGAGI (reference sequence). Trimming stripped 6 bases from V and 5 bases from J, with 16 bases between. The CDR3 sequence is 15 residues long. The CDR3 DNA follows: TGTGCCAGCAGGGAGCAGGACAGTCTGAATGAAAAACTGTTTTTT. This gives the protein CASREQDSLNEKLFF.

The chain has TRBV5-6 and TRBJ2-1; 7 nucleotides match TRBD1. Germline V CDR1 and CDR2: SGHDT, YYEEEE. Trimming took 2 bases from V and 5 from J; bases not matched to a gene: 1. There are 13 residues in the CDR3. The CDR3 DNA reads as TGTGCCAGCAGCTTAACAGGGGACAATGAGCAGTTCTTC. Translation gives CASSLTGDNEQFF.

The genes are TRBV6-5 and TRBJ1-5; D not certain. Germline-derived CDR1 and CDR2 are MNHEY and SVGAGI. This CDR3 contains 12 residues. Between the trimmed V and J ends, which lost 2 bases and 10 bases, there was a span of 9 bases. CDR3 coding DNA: TGTGCCAGCAGTTACCCGGACGGTCCCCAGCATTTT. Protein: CASSYPDGPQHF.

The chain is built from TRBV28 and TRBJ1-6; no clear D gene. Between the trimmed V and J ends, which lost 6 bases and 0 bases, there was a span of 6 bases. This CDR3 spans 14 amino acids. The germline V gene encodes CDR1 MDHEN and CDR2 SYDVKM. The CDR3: CASRNSSYNSPLHF. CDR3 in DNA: TGTGCCAGCAGGAACAGCTCCTATAATTCACCCCTCCACTTT.

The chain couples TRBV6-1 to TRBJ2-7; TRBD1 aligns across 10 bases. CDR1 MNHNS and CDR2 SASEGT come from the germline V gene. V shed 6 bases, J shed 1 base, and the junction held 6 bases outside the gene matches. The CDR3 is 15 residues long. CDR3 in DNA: TGTGCCAGCAGCGACAGGGGGCTACCTTCCTACGAGCAGTACTTC. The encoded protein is CASSDRGLPSYEQYF.

The CDR3 DNA reads TGTGCCAGCAGCCCGCGACAGGGAGGGGAAGGAGAGACCCAGTACTTC. This translates into CASSPRQGGEGETQYF. The V call is TRBV9, the J call TRBJ2-5; D possibly uses TRBD1 or TRBD2 (7 bases each). Germline V gives CDR1 SGDLS, CDR2 YYNGEE. This CDR3 has 16 residues. V lost 4 bases to trimming and J lost 4 bases, with 20 bases between them.

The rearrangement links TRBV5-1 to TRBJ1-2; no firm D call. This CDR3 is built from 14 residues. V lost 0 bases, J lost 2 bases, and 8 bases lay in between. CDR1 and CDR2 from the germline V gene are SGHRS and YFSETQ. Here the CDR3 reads CASSLGTGNYGYTF. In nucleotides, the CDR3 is TGCGCCAGCAGCTTGGGAACTGGGAACTATGGCTACACCTTC.

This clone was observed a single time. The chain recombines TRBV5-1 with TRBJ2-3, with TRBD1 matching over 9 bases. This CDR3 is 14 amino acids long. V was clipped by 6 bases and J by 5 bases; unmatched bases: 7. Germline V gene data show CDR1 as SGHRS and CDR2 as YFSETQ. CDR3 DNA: TGCGCCAGCACCGGGACAGGGATCGGAGATACGCAGTATTTT. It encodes CASTGTGIGDTQYF. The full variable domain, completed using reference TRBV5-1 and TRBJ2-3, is KAGVTQTPRYLIKTRGQQVTLSCSPISGHRSVSWYQQTPGQGLQFLFEYFSETQRNKGNFPGRFSGRQFSNSRSEMNVSTLELGDSALYLCASTGTGIGDTQYFGPGTRLTVL.

The chain's CDR3 is CASIKRGQGAFEQYF. In DNA form, the CDR3 reads TGTGCCAGCATCAAGAGGGGACAGGGTGCCTTTGAGCAGTACTTC. This chain joins TRBV6-5 and TRBJ2-7, with 9 bases matching TRBD1. CDR1 is MNHEY and CDR2 is SVGAGI in the germline V gene. The CDR3 contains 15 residues. V dropped 7 bases and J dropped 7; count of bases not matched to a gene: 14.

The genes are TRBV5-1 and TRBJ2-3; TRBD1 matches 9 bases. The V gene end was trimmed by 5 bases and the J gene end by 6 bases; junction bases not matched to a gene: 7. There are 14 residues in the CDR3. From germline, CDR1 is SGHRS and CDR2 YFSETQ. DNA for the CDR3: TGCGCCAGCAGTATTGGACAGGGGACCGATACGCAGTATTTT. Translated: CASSIGQGTDTQYF.

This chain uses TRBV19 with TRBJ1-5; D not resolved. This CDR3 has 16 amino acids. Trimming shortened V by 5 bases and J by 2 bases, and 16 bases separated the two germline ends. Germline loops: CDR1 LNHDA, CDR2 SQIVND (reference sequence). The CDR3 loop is CASSLQDAKRNQPQHF. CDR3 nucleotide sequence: TGTGCCAGTAGTCTCCAGGACGCGAAACGCAATCAGCCCCAGCATTTT.

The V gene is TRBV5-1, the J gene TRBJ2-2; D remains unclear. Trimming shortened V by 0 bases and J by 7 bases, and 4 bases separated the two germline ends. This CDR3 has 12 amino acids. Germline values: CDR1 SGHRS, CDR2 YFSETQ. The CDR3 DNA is TGCGCCAGCAGCTTGGAATACGGGGAGCTGTTTTTT. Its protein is CASSLEYGELFF.

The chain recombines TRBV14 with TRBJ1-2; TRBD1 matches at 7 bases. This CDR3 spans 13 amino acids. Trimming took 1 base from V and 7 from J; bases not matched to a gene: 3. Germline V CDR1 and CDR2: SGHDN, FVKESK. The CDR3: CASSQAGGSGYTF. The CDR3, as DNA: TGTGCCAGCAGCCAAGCAGGGGGTAGTGGCTACACCTTC.

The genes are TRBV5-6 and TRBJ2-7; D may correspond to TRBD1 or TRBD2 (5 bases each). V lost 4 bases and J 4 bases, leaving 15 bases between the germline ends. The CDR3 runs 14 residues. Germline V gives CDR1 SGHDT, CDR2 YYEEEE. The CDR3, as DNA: TGTGCCAGCAGCCCAACCCGGGACGGTTACGAGCAGTACTTC. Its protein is CASSPTRDGYEQYF.

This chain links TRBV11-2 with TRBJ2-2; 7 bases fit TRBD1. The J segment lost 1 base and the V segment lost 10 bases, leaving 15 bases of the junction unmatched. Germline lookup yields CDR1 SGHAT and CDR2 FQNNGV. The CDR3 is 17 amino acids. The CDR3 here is CATEARSWDRNTGELFF. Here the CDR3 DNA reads TGTGCCACGGAGGCACGCTCGTGGGACAGGAACACCGGGGAGCTGTTTTTT.

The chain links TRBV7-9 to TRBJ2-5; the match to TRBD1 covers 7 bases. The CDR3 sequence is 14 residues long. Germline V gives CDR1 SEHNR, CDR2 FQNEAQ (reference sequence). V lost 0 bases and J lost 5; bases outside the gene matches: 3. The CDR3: CASSLAGGAETQYF. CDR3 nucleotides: TGTGCCAGCAGCTTAGCAGGGGGCGCGGAGACCCAGTACTTC.

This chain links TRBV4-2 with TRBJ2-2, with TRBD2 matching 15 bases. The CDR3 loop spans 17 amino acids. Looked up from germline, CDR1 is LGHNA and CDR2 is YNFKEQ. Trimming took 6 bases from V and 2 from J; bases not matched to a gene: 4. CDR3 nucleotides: TGTGCCAGCAGGACGGGACTAGCGGGAGGAAACACCGGGGAGCTGTTTTTT. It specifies CASRTGLAGGNTGELFF.

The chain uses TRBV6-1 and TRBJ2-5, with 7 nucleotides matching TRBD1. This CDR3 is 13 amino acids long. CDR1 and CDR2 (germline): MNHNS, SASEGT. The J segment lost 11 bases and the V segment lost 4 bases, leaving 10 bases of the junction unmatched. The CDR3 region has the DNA TGTGCCAGCAGTGTGAACAGGGGAGCGGAGCAGTACTTC. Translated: CASSVNRGAEQYF.

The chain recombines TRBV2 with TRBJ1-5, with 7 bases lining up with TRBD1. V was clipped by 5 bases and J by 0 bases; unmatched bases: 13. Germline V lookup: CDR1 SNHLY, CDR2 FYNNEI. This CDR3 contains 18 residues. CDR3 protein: CASSLRVSGGVSNQPQHF. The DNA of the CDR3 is TGTGCCAGCAGTCTGAGGGTATCAGGGGGTGTTAGCAATCAGCCCCAGCATTTT.

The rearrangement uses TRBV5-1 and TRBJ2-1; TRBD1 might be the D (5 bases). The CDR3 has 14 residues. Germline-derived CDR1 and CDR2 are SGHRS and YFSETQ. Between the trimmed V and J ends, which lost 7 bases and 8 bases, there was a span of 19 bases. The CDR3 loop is CASGVQGVRDEQFF. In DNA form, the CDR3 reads TGCGCCAGCGGGGTCCAGGGTGTTCGGGATGAGCAGTTCTTC. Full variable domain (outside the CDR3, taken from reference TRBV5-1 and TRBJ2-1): KAGVTQTPRYLIKTRGQQVTLSCSPISGHRSVSWYQQTPGQGLQFLFEYFSETQRNKGNFPGRFSGRQFSNSRSEMNVSTLELGDSALYLCASGVQGVRDEQFFGPGTRLTVL.

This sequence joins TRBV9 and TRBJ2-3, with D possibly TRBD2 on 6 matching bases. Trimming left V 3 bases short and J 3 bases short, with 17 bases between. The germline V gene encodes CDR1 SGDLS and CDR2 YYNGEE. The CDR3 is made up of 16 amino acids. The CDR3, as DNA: TGTGCCAGCAGCGCCAGTGGGACTTTCTTAACAGATACGCAGTATTTT. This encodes CASSASGTFLTDTQYF.

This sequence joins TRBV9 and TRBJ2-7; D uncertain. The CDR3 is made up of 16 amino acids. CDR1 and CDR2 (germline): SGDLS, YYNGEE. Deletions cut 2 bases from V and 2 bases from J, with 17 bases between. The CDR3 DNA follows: TGTGCCAGCAGCGTTTCGGGTCAGTCCGAAGCCTACGAGCAGTACTTC. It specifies CASSVSGQSEAYEQYF.

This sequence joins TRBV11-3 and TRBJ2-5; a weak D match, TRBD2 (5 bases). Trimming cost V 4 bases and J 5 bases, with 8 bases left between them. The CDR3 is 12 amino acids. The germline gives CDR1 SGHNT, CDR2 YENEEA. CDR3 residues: CASSSSGETQYF. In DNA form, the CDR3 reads TGTGCCAGCAGCTCCTCGGGGGAGACCCAGTACTTC.

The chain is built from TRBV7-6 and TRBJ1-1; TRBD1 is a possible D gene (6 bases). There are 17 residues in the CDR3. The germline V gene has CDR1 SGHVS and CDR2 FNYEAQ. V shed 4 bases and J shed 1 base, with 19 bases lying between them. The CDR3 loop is CASSSGAGRLGNTEAFF. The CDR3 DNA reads TGTGCCAGCAGCTCAGGGGCGGGCAGACTAGGGAACACTGAAGCTTTCTTT. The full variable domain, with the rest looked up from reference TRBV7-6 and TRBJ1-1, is GAGVSQSPRYKVTKRGQDVALRCDPISGHVSLYWYRQALGQGPEFLTYFNYEAQQDKSGLPNDRFSAERPEGSISTLTIQRTEQRDSAMYRCASSSGAGRLGNTEAFFGQGTRLTVV.